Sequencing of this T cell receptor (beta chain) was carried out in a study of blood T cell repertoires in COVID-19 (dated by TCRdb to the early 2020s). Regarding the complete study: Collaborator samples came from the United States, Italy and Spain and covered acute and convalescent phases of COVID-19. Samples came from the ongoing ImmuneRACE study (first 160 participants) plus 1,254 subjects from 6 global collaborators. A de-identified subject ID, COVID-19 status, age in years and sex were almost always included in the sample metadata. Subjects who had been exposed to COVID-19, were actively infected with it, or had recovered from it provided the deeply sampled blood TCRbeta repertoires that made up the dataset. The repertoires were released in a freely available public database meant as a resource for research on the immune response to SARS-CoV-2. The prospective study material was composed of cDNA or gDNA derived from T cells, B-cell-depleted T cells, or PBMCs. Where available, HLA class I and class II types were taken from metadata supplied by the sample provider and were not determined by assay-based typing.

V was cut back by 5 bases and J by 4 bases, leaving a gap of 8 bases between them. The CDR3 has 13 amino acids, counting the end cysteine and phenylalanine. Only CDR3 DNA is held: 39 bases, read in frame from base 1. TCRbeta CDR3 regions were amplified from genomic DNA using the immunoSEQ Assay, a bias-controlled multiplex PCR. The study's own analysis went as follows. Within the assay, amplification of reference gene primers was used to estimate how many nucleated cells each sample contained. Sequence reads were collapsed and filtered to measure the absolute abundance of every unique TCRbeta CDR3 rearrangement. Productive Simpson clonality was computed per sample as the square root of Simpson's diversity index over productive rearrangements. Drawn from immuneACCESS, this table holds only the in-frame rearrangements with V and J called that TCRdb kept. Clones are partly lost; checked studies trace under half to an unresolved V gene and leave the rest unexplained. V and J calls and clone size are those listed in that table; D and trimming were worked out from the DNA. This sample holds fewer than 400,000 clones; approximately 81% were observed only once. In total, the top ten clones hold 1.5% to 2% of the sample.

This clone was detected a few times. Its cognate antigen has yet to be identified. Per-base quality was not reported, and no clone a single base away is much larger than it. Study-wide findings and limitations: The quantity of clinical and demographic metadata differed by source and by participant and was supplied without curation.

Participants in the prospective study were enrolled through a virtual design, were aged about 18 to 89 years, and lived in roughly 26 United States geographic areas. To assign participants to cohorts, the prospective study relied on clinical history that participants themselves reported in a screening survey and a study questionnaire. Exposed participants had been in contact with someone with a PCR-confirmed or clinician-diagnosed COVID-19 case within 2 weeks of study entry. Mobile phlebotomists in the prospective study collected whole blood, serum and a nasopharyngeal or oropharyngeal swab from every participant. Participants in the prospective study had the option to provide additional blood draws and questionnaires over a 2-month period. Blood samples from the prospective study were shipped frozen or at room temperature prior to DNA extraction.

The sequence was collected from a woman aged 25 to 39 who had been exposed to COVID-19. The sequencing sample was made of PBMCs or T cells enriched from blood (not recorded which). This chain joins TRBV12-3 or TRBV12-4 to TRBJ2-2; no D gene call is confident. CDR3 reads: CASSADITGELFF. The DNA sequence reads TGTGCCAGCAGTGCCGACATCACCGGGGAGCTGTTTTTT.